This T cell receptor beta chain came from a study of shared clonotypes between healthy human individuals. The overall study: Ranging from 18 to 49 in age, donors were a couple of women and a few men.

Notes on the study in general: The generation probabilities recorded for non-shared clonotypes fell below those of clonotypes shared by all four donors.

Splitting the CD4+ cells yielded a CD45RA+ naive subset and a CD45RA-negative memory subset. V lost 6 bases to trimming and J lost 4 bases; unmatched junction nucleotides: 8. CDR1 and CDR2 (germline): MDHEN, SYDVKM. CDR3 size: 14 residues. Concerning this clone itself: Its antigen is as yet unknown.

Genomic DNA per cell subset filled all wells of several immunoSEQ plates. Clones were sequenced by immunoSEQ multiplex PCR, and TCRdb holds only the in-frame ones, with some missing. The sample shows hundreds of thousands of clones, 90% to 96% of them seen only once. Sequenced sample: naive CD4+ T cells sorted from blood. Subset noted: CD45RA+ positively selected. The receptor comes from a woman aged 25 to 39 in good health. The rearrangement joins TRBV28 to TRBJ2-7; 8 bases agree with TRBD1. The CDR3: CASRTGQGSYEQYF. The DNA for the CDR3 is TGTGCCAGCAGGACCGGACAGGGATCGTACGAGCAGTACTTC. The full variable domain, with the rest looked up from reference TRBV28 and TRBJ2-7, is DVKVTQSSRYLVKRTGEKVFLECVQDMDHENMFWYRQDPGLGLRLIYFSYDVKMKEKGDIPEGYSVSREKKERFSLILESASTNQTSMYLCASRTGQGSYEQYFGPGTRLTVT.